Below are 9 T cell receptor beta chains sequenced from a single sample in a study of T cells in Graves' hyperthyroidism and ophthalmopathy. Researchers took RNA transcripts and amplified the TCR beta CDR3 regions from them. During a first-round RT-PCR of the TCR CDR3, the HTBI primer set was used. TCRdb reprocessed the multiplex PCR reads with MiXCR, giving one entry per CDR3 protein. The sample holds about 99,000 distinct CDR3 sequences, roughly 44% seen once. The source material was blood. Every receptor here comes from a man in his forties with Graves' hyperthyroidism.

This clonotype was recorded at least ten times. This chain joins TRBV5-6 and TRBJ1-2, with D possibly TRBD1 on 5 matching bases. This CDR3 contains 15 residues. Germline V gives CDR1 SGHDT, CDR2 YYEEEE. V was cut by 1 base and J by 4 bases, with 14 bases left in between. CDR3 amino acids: CASSLSGRQSYGYTF. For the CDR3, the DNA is TGTGCCAGCAGCTTGTCGGGGCGGCAGTCCTATGGCTACACCTTC.

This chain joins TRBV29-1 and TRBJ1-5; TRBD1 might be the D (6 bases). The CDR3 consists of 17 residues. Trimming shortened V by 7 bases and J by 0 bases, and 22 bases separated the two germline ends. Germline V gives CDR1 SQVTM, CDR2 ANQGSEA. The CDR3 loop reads CSGGLAGPTYSNQPQHF. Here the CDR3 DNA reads TGCAGCGGGGGGCTGGCGGGGCCTACGTATAGCAATCAGCCCCAGCATTTT.

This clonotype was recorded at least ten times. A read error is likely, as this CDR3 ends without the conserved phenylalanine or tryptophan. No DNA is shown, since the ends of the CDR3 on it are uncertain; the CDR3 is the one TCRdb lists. The CDR3 reads CSARGVSGWNSY. V and J are TRBV20-1 and TRBJ1-2. From its first to its last residue, the CDR3 has 12 amino acids. The germline CDR1 and CDR2 sequences are DFQATT and SNEGSKA (reference sequence).

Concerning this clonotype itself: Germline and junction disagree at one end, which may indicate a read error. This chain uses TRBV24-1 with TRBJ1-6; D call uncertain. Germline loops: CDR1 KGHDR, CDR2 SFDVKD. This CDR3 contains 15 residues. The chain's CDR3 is CATSDGGERNSPLRF. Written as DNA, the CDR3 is TGTGCCACCAGTGATGGCGGAGAGAGAAATTCACCCCTCCGCTTT.

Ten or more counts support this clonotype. In DNA form, the CDR3 reads TGCAGTGCTCAAGACCGGGACAGGGGGCTTACTGAAGCTTTCTTT. It specifies CSAQDRDRGLTEAFF. The rearrangement links TRBV20-1 to TRBJ1-1; 12 bases map to TRBD1. V lost 5 bases to trimming and J lost 5 bases; unmatched junction nucleotides: 9. The CDR3 runs 15 residues. Germline CDR1 reads DFQATT; CDR2 reads SNEGSKA (reference sequence).

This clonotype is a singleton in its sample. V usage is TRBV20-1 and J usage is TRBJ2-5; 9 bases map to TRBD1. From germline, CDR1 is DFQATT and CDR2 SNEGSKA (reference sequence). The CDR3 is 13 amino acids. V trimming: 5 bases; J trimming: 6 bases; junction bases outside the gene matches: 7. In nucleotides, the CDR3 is TGCAGTGCTCTGAGACAGGGGGAGAAGACCCAGTACTTC. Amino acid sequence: CSALRQGEKTQYF.

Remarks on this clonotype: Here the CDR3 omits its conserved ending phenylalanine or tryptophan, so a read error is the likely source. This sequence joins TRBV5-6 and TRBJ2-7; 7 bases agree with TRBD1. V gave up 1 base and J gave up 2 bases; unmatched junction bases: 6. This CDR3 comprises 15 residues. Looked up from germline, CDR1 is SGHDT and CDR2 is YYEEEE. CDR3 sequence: CASSLLGQEPYEQYL. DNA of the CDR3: TGTGCCAGCAGCTTGTTAGGACAGGAACCCTACGAGCAGTACCTA.

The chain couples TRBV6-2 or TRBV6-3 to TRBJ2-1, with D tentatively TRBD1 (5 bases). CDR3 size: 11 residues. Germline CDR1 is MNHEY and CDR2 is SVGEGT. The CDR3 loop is CASQGVNEQFF. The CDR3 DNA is TGTGCTAGTCAAGGGGTAAATGAGCAGTTCTTC.

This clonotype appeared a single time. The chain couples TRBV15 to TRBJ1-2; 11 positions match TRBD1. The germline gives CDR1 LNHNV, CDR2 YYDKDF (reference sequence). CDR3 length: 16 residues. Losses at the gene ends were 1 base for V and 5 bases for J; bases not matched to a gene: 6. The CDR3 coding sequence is TGTGCCACCAGCAGAGTAGGAGGACAGGGGGCGTATGGCTACACCTTC. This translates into CATSRVGGQGAYGYTF.